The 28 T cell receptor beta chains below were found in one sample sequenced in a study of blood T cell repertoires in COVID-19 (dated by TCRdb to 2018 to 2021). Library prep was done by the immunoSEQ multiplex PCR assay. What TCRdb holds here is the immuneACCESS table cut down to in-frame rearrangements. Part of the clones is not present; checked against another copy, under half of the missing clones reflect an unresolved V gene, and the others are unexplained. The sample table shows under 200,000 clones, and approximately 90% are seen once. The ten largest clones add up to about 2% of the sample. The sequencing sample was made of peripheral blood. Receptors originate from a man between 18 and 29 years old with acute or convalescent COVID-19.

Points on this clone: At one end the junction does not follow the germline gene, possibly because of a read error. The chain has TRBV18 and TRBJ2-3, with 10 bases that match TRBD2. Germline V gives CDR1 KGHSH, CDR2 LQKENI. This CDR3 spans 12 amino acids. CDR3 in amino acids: CASSPSGSGTDF. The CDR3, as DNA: TGTGCCAGCTCGCCTAGCGGGAGTGGAACGGATTTT. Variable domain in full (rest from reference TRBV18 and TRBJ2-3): NAGVMQNPRHLVRRRGQEARLRCSPMKGHSHVYWYRQLPEEGLKFMVYLQKENIIDESGMPKERFSAEFPKEGPSILRIQQVVRGDSAAYFCASSPSGSGTDFGPGTRLTVL.

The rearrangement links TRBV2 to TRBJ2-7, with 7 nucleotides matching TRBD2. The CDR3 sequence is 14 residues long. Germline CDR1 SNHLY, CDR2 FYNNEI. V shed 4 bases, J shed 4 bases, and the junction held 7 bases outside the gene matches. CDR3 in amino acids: CASSGREGPYEQYF. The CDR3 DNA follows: TGTGCCAGCAGTGGGAGGGAGGGCCCGTACGAGCAGTACTTC.

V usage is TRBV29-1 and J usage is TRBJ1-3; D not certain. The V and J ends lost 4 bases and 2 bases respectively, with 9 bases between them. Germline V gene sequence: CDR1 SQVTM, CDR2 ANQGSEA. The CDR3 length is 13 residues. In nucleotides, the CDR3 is TGCAGCGTTGTACTCGGTACTGGAAACACCATATATTTT. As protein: CSVVLGTGNTIYF.

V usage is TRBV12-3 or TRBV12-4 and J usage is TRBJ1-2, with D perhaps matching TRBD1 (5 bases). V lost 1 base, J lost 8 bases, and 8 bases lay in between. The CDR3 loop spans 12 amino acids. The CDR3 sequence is CASSLGTRGYTF. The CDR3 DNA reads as TGTGCCAGCAGTTTAGGGACACGCGGCTACACCTTC.

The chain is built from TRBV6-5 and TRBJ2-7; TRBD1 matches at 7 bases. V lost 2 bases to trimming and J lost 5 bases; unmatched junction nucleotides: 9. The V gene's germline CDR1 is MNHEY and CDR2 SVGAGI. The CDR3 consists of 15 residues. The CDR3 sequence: CASSYMQGVRDEQYF. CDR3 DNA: TGTGCCAGCAGTTACATGCAGGGGGTTAGGGACGAGCAGTACTTC.

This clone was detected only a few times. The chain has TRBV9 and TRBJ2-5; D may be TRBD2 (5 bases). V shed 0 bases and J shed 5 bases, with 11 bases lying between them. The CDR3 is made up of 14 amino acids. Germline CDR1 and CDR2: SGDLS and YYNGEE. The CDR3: CASSVVARGETQYF. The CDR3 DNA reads TGTGCCAGCAGCGTAGTGGCCAGAGGGGAGACCCAGTACTTC.

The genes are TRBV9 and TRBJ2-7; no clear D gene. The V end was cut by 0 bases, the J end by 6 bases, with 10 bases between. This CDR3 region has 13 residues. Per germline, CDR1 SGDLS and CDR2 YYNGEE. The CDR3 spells CASSVAPPGEQYF. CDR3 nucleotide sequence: TGTGCCAGCAGCGTAGCCCCACCCGGCGAGCAGTACTTC.

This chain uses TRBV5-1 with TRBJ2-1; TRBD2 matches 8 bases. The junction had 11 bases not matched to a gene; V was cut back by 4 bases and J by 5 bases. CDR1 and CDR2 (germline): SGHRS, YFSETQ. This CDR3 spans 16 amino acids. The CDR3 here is CASSVPGLGDHNEQFF. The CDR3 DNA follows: TGCGCCAGCAGCGTACCGGGACTAGGTGACCACAATGAGCAGTTCTTC.

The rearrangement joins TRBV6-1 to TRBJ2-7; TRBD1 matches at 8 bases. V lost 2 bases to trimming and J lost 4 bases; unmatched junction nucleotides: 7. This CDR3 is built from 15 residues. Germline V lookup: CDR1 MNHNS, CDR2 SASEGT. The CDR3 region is CASSELGQGAYEQYF. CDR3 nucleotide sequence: TGTGCCAGCAGTGAATTGGGGCAGGGGGCGTACGAGCAGTACTTC.

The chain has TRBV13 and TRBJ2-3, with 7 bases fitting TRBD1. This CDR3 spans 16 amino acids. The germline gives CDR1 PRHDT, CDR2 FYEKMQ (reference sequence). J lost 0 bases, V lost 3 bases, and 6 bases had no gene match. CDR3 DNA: TGTGCCAGCAGCTTTCGACAGGGTGGGAGCACAGATACGCAGTATTTT. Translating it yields CASSFRQGGSTDTQYF.

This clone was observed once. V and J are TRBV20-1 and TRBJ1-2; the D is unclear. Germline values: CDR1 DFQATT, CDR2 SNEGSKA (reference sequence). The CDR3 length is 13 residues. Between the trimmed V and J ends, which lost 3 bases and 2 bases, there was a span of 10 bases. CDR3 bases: TGCAGTGCTAGTCGTGGAGAAAACTATGGCTACACCTTC. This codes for CSASRGENYGYTF.

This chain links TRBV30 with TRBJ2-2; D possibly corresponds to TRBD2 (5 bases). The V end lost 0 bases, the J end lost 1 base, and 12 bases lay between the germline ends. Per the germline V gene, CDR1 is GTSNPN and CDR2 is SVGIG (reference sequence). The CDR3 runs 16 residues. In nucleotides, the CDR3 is TGTGCCTGGAGTGTACGTATCGGGGTGAACACCGGGGAGCTGTTTTTT. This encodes CAWSVRIGVNTGELFF.

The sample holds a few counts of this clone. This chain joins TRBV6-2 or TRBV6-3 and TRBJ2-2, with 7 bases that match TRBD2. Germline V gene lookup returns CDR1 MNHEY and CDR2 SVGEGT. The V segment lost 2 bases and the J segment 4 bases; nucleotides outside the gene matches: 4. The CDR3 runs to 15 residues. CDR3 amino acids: CASSYAGEGTGELFF. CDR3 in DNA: TGTGCCAGCAGTTACGCGGGAGAGGGCACCGGGGAGCTGTTTTTT.

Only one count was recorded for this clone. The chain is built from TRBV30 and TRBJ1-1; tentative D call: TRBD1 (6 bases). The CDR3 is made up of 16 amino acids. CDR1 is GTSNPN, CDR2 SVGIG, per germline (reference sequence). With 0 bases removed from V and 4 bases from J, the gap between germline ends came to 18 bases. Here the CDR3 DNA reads TGTGCCTGGAGTGTTGGTCGGGGCAGGGGATTCACTGAAGCTTTCTTT. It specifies CAWSVGRGRGFTEAFF.

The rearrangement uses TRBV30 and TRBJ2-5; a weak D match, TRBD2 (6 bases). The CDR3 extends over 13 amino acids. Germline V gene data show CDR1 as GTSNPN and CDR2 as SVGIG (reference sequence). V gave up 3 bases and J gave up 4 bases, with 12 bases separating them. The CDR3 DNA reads TGTGCCTGGAGACGCCTCGGGGGAGAGACCCAGTACTTC. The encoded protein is CAWRRLGGETQYF.

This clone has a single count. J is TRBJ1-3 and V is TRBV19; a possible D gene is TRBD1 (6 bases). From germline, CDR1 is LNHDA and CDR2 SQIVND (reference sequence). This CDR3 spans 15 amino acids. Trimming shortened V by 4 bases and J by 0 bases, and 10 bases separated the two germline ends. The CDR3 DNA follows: TGTGCCAGTAGTAGGGACACGAGCTCTGGAAACACCATATATTTT. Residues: CASSRDTSSGNTIYF. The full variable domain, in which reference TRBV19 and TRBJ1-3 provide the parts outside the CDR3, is DGGITQSPKYLFRKEGQNVTLSCEQNLNHDAMYWYRQDPGQGLRLIYYSQIVNDFQKGDIAEGYSVSREKKESFPLTVTSAQKNPTAFYLCASSRDTSSGNTIYFGEGSWLTVV.

The CDR3 sequence is CASGSGDRTDTQYF. The CDR3 nucleotides read TGTGCTAGTGGTTCGGGGGACCGCACAGATACGCAGTATTTT. The rearrangement joins TRBV12-5 to TRBJ2-3; perhaps TRBD2 as D (6 bases). Germline lookup yields CDR1 LGHNT and CDR2 FRNRAP. Trimming left V 4 bases short and J 1 base short, with 9 bases between. This CDR3 is built from 14 residues.

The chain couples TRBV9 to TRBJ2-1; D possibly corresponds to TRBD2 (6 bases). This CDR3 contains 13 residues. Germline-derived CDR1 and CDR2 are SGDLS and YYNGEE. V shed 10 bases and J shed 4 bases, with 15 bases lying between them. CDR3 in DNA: TGTGCCTCCGGGGGTATACAATACAATGAGCAGTTCTTC. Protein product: CASGGIQYNEQFF.

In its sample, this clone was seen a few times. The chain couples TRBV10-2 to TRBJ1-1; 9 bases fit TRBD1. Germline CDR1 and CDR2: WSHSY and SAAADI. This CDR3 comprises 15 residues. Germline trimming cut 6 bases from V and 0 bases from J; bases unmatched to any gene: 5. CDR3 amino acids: CASSWDRDMNTEAFF. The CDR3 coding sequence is TGCGCCAGCAGCTGGGACAGGGACATGAACACTGAAGCTTTCTTT.

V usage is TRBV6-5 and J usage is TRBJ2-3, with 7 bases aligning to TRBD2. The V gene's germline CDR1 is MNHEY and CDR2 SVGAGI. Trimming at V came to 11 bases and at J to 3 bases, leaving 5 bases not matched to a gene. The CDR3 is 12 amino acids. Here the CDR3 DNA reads TGTGCCGGGGAGGGAGGTACAGATACGCAGTATTTT. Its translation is CAGEGGTDTQYF.

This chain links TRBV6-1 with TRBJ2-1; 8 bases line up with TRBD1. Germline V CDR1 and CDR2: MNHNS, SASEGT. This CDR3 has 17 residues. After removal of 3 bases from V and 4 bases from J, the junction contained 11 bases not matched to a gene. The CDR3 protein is CASSEGKAGGLYNEQFF. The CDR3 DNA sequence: TGTGCCAGCAGTGAGGGTAAGGCAGGGGGCCTTTACAATGAGCAGTTCTTC.

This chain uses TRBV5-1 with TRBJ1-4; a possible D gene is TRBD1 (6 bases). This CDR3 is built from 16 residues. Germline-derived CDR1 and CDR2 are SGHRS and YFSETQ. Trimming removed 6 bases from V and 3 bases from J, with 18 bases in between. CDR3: CASKTLNRAPNEKLFF. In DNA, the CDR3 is TGCGCCAGCAAAACTTTAAACAGGGCCCCTAATGAAAAACTGTTTTTT. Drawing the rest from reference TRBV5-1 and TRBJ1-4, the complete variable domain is KAGVTQTPRYLIKTRGQQVTLSCSPISGHRSVSWYQQTPGQGLQFLFEYFSETQRNKGNFPGRFSGRQFSNSRSEMNVSTLELGDSALYLCASKTLNRAPNEKLFFGSGTQLSVL.

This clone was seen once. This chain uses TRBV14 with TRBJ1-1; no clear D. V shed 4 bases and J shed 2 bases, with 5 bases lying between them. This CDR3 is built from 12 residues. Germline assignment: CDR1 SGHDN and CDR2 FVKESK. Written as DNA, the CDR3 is TGTGCCAGCAGCCGAGCCAACACTGAAGCTTTCTTT. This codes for CASSRANTEAFF.

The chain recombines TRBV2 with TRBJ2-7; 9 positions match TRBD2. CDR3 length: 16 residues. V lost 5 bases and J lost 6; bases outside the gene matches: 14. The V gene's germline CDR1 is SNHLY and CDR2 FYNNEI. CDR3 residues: CASSTPIAGEVLEQYF. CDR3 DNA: TGTGCCAGCAGTACTCCGATAGCGGGAGAAGTCCTCGAGCAGTACTTC.

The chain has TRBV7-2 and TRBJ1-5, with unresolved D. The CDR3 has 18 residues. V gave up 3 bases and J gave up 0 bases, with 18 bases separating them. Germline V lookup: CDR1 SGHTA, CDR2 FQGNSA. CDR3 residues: CASSLGSSVYSSNQPQHF. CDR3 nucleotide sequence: TGTGCCAGCAGCTTGGGTAGCTCAGTTTATTCTAGCAATCAGCCCCAGCATTTT.

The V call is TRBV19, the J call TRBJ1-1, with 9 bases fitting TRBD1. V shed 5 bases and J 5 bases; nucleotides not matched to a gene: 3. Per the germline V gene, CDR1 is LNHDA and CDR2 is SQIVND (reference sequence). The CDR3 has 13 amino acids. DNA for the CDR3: TGTGCCAGTAGTGGACAGGGGATGACTGAAGCTTTCTTT. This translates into CASSGQGMTEAFF.

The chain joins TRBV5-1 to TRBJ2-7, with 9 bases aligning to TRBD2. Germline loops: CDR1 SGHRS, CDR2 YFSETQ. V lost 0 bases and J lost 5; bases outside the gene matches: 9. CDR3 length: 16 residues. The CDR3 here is CASSLVPSGKGDEQYF. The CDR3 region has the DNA TGCGCCAGCAGCTTGGTTCCTAGCGGGAAGGGAGACGAGCAGTACTTC.

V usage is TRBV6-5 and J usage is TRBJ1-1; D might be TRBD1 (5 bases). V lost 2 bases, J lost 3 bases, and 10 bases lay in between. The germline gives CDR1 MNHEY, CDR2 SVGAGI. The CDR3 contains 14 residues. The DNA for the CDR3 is TGTGCCAGCAGTTACCGGACATCGGACACTGAAGCTTTCTTT. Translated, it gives CASSYRTSDTEAFF.